The T cell receptor beta chain described here comes from a study of lymphopenia after photon versus proton radiotherapy. Method: immunoSEQ multiplex PCR; TCRdb's copy keeps in-frame clones and lacks some. The sample consists of about 26,000 clones, approximately 85% of them appearing once. CDR1 and CDR2 from the germline V gene are SEHNR and FQNEAQ (reference sequence). The CDR3 is made up of 15 amino acids. Trimming took 6 bases from V and 3 from J; bases not matched to a gene: 3. On this clone itself: Its antigen is as yet unknown.

Points from the study as a whole: After lymphocyte nadir, photon-treated repertoires showed oligoclonal expansion, especially CD8+ Temra. Relative stability marked proton patients; photon patients lost diversity and naive cells.

The chain uses TRBV7-9 and TRBJ2-5; 14 bases match TRBD2. The TCR originated in a man under 40 with gastric cancer. The sample consisted of peripheral blood, taken from a patient treated with photon-based radiotherapy. The CDR3 DNA is TGTGCCAGCAGAGAGGGACTAGCGGGGGAAGAGACCCAGTACTTC. This encodes CASREGLAGEETQYF.